One sample yielded the 20 T cell receptor beta chains listed below, sequenced in a study of T cells in Graves' hyperthyroidism and ophthalmopathy. Authors of the study amplified TCR beta CDR3 regions from RNA transcripts. Using the HTBI primer set, a first-round RT-PCR was run on the TCR CDR3. TCRdb re-analysed the multiplex PCR reads in MiXCR, keeping a single row per CDR3 protein. The sample records some 300,000 distinct CDR3 sequences, roughly 18% being singletons. The sample consisted of blood. These receptors were collected from a man aged 50 to 59 with Graves' ophthalmopathy.

As to this clonotype: Compared with germline, one end of the junction differs, possibly owing to a read error. The chain employs TRBV2 and TRBJ2-3; perhaps TRBD1 as D (5 bases). The CDR3 length is 13 residues. Per the germline V gene, CDR1 is SNHLY and CDR2 is FYNNEI. The DNA for the CDR3 is TGTGCCAACAGTGGCAGGGCCACAGATACGCAGTATTTT. This sequence encodes CANSGRATDTQYF.

The table lists this clonotype with many counts. CDR3 sequence: CASSRAVGEGTYEQYF. The CDR3 region has the DNA TGTGCCAGCAGCCGCGCCGTGGGGGAGGGTACCTACGAGCAGTACTTC. This chain joins TRBV7-3 and TRBJ2-7, with 7 bases identical to TRBD2. Germline CDR1 and CDR2: SGHTA and FQGTGA. Trimming removed 5 bases from V and 2 bases from J; junction bases left unmatched: 12. This CDR3 has 16 amino acids.

This clonotype was recorded at least ten times. In nucleotides, the CDR3 is TGTGCCAGCAGCTTAGGAGCCCTTGGACTAGCCGGGGAGACCCAGTACTTC. Its translation: CASSLGALGLAGETQYF. The rearrangement links TRBV11-2 to TRBJ2-5; 8 positions match TRBD2. This CDR3 region has 17 residues. Germline V CDR1 and CDR2: SGHAT, FQNNGV. The V gene end was trimmed by 1 base and the J gene end by 5 bases; junction bases not matched to a gene: 12.

The chain is built from TRBV12-3 or TRBV12-4 and TRBJ2-5, with 12 bases that match TRBD2. CDR3 length: 16 residues. Losses at the gene ends were 3 bases for V and 5 bases for J; bases not matched to a gene: 7. CDR3 nucleotide sequence: TGTGCCAGCAGTTTGCCCGGACTAGCGGGAAAGGAGACCCAGTACTTC. This encodes CASSLPGLAGKETQYF.

The chain has TRBV20-1 and TRBJ1-2; the D is unclear. Germline lookup yields CDR1 DFQATT and CDR2 SNEGSKA (reference sequence). The CDR3 is made up of 11 amino acids. The V and J ends lost 2 bases and 11 bases respectively, with 12 bases between them. This CDR3 is CSARPPETYTF. In DNA, the CDR3 is TGCAGTGCTAGACCTCCAGAGACTTACACCTTC.

The sample holds many counts of this clonotype. The chain has TRBV5-5 and TRBJ2-7, with D perhaps TRBD2 (6 bases). Germline-derived CDR1 and CDR2 are SGHKS and YYEKEE (reference sequence). V was pared by 4 bases and J by 3 bases, with 14 bases between. The CDR3 has 14 residues. This CDR3 reads CASSAGTAYYEQYF. The CDR3 DNA sequence: TGTGCCAGCAGCGCCGGGACTGCGTACTACGAGCAGTACTTC.

A remark on this clonotype: This clone may be a read error of a much larger clone one base away. This chain's CDR3 is CASSYPVGRPAVAFF. CDR3 nucleotide sequence: TGTGCCAGCAGTTACCCCGTCGGTCGCCCCGCCGTGGCTTTCTTT. J is TRBJ1-1 and V is TRBV6-5; D remains ambiguous. This CDR3 region has 15 residues. Deletions cut 2 bases from V and 11 bases from J, with 21 bases between. The V gene's germline CDR1 is MNHEY and CDR2 SVGAGI.

This clonotype occurred many times. The V call is TRBV7-8, the J call TRBJ2-7, with 11 bases that match TRBD1. This CDR3 spans 16 amino acids. The J segment lost 2 bases and the V segment lost 1 base, leaving 4 bases of the junction unmatched. The germline V gene encodes CDR1 SGHVS and CDR2 FQNEAQ. The CDR3 loop reads CASSLVGQGGTYEQYF. The CDR3 DNA sequence: TGTGCCAGCAGCTTAGTGGGACAGGGGGGAACCTACGAGCAGTACTTC.

The chain links TRBV10-2 to TRBJ2-2; the D gene is possibly TRBD1 (5 bases). Trimming shortened V by 6 bases and J by 0 bases, and 14 bases separated the two germline ends. CDR3 length: 16 residues. CDR1 and CDR2 (germline): WSHSY, SAAADI. CDR3 residues: CASRNTGSPNTGELFF. The CDR3 DNA reads as TGCGCCAGCAGGAACACAGGATCCCCGAACACCGGGGAGCTGTTTTTT.

There are a few counts of this clonotype. J is TRBJ1-1 and V is TRBV15; TRBD1 matches 7 bases. This CDR3 has 15 residues. V gave up 0 bases and J gave up 1 base; unmatched junction bases: 2. In germline, CDR1 is LNHNV, CDR2 YYDKDF (reference sequence). CDR3 loop: CATSREKGANTEAFF. DNA for the CDR3: TGTGCCACCAGCAGAGAAAAGGGGGCGAACACTGAAGCTTTCTTT.

This clonotype was seen ten or more times. This chain links TRBV18 with TRBJ2-5, with D possibly matching TRBD2 (6 bases). Germline CDR1 and CDR2: KGHSH and LQKENI. The CDR3 has 15 residues. Trimming left V 3 bases short and J 5 bases short, with 16 bases between. The CDR3 protein is CASSPTTAGMETQYF. As DNA, the CDR3 is TGTGCCAGCTCACCTACGACGGCGGGAATGGAGACCCAGTACTTC.

This clonotype was detected only a few times. The chain uses TRBV30 and TRBJ2-1; a possible D gene is TRBD2 (6 bases). V lost 4 bases and J 5 bases, leaving 9 bases between the germline ends. Germline assignment: CDR1 GTSNPN and CDR2 SVGIG (reference sequence). This CDR3 contains 12 residues. CDR3 protein: CAWTSADNEQFF. The CDR3 region has the DNA TGTGCCTGGACTAGCGCCGACAATGAGCAGTTCTTC. Full variable domain (rest looked up from reference TRBV30 and TRBJ2-1): SQTIHQWPATLVQPVGSPLSLECTVEGTSNPNLYWYRQAAGRGLQLLFYSVGIGQISSEVPQNLSASRPQDRQFILSSKKLLLSDSGFYLCAWTSADNEQFFGPGTRLTVL.

Many counts were recorded for this clonotype. The chain employs TRBV11-2 and TRBJ2-7; D is unresolved. This CDR3 comprises 14 residues. CDR1 and CDR2 (germline): SGHAT, FQNNGV. V was trimmed by 1 base and J by 7 bases, leaving 14 bases between them. In DNA form, the CDR3 reads TGTGCCAGCAGCTTAGTAGGCGAAAAGGGAGAGCAGTACTTC. Amino acids: CASSLVGEKGEQYF.

This clonotype has just a few counts. The J gene is TRBJ1-4, the V gene TRBV10-3; D unclear. This CDR3 spans 15 amino acids. Trimming took 1 base from V and 7 from J, leaving 13 bases between them. The germline V gene has CDR1 ENHRY and CDR2 SYGVKD. The CDR3 loop reads CAISEFEVVGEKLFF. CDR3 sequence (DNA): TGTGCCATCAGTGAGTTCGAGGTGGTCGGTGAAAAACTGTTTTTT.

This clonotype showed up many times. The chain combines TRBV3-1 with TRBJ1-1; TRBD1 agrees at 7 bases. Per germline, CDR1 LGHDT and CDR2 YNNKEL (reference sequence). Germline trimming cut 0 bases from V and 1 base from J; bases unmatched to any gene: 5. The CDR3 is made up of 16 amino acids. CDR3 protein: CASSQDERTGNTEAFF. In DNA, the CDR3 is TGTGCCAGCAGCCAAGATGAACGGACAGGGAACACTGAAGCTTTCTTT.

This sequence joins TRBV20-1 and TRBJ2-5; TRBD1 matches at 8 bases. The CDR3 is 13 residues long. From germline, CDR1 is DFQATT and CDR2 SNEGSKA (reference sequence). The ends lost 5 bases at V and 5 bases at J; junction bases unmatched: 7. The CDR3 here is CSAVGQGVETQYF. The CDR3 DNA sequence: TGCAGTGCTGTCGGACAGGGAGTTGAGACCCAGTACTTC.

This clonotype was detected a few times. The CDR3 here is CASSLRGTSSYNEQFF. The CDR3 DNA is TGTGCCAGCAGCTTAAGGGGTACGAGCTCCTACAATGAGCAGTTCTTC. This sequence joins TRBV7-3 and TRBJ2-1; D gene ambiguous. Per the germline V gene, CDR1 is SGHTA and CDR2 is FQGTGA. V was trimmed by 1 base and J by 0 bases, leaving 10 bases between them. The CDR3 runs to 16 residues.

This clonotype has just a few counts. V is TRBV12-5 and J is TRBJ1-1; D perhaps matches TRBD1 (6 bases). Trimming pared 0 bases from V and 1 base from J, leaving 12 bases between. The CDR3 length is 16 residues. Germline lookup yields CDR1 LGHNT and CDR2 FRNRAP. The CDR3 protein is CASGLVLGGGNTEAFF. The CDR3 DNA sequence: TGTGCTAGTGGTTTGGTACTGGGGGGCGGGAACACTGAAGCTTTCTTT. The whole variable domain, remainder taken from reference TRBV12-5 and TRBJ1-1, is DARVTQTPRHKVTEMGQEVTMRCQPILGHNTVFWYRQTMMQGLELLAYFRNRAPLDDSGMPKDRFSAEMPDATLATLKIQPSEPRDSAVYFCASGLVLGGGNTEAFFGQGTRLTVV.

Only a few counts were recorded for this clonotype. The chain uses TRBV2 and TRBJ2-1; D might be TRBD2 (6 bases). This CDR3 has 13 amino acids. Per germline, CDR1 SNHLY and CDR2 FYNNEI. Trimming cost V 4 bases and J 6 bases, with 10 bases left between them. CDR3 sequence: CASSVEAGNEQFF. The DNA of the CDR3 is TGTGCCAGCAGTGTGGAAGCGGGCAATGAGCAGTTCTTC.

This clonotype was detected ten times or more. The chain has TRBV12-3 or TRBV12-4 and TRBJ1-4; TRBD1 might be the D (6 bases). Trimming cost V 5 bases and J 6 bases, with 19 bases left between them. The CDR3 extends over 16 amino acids. CDR3 bases: TGTGCCAGCAGTCGGTTTGGGGGGGCGGAGGATGAAAAACTGTTTTTT. Amino acid sequence: CASSRFGGAEDEKLFF.